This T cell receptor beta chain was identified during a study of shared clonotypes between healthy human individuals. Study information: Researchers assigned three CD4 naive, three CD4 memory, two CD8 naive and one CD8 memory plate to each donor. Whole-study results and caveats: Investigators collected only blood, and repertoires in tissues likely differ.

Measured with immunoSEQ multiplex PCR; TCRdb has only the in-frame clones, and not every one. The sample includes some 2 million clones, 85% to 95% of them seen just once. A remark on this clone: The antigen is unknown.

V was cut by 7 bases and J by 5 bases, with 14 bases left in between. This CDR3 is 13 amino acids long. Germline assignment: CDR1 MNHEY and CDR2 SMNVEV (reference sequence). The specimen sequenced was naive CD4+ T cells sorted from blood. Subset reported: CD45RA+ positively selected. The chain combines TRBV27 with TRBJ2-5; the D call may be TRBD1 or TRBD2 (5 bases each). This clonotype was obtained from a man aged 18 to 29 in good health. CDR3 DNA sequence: TGTGCCAGCACCCCCTACCGGGGCGAGACCCAGTACTTC. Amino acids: CASTPYRGETQYF.